This T cell receptor (beta chain) was found in a study of blood T cell repertoires in COVID-19. There are 15 residues in the CDR3. The V end lost 0 bases, the J end lost 1 base, and 8 bases lay between the germline ends. The germline gives CDR1 WNHNN, CDR2 SYGVQD (reference sequence). The method was immunoSEQ multiplex PCR; TCRdb's version includes in-frame clones alone and lacks a portion of them. This table holds over 100,000 clones, around 80% found once. The receptor comes from a human donor in a cohort sampled during active or convalescent COVID-19. The chain combines TRBV10-1 with TRBJ2-3; D uncertain. The sample was peripheral blood. The CDR3 here is CASSESSAGTDTQYF. CDR3 sequence (DNA): TGCGCCAGCAGTGAGTCGAGCGCGGGCACAGATACGCAGTATTTT.